The sequence of this T cell receptor beta chain was determined in a study of OX40 agonist ivuxolimab in advanced cancers. TCRdb keeps only in-frame clones here, not all; method: immunoSEQ multiplex PCR. Of roughly 30,000 clones listed, roughly four fifths are singletons. Germline loops: CDR1 MNHNS, CDR2 SASEGT. This CDR3 has 15 residues. Trimming at V came to 8 bases and at J to 2 bases, leaving 8 bases not matched to a gene. The starting material was CD4+ or CD8+ T cells sorted from blood, obtained in a trial of the OX40 agonist ivuxolimab. The TCR was taken from an adult with an advanced solid tumor such as melanoma, head and neck, liver or kidney cancer. V and J are TRBV6-1 and TRBJ1-5; 8 nucleotides line up with TRBD1. The CDR3 sequence is CASRSPGQGNQPQHF. CDR3 nucleotide sequence: TGTGCCAGCCGGAGTCCGGGACAGGGCAATCAGCCCCAGCATTTT.